These 6 T cell receptor beta chains originate from one sample sequenced in a study of regulatory T cells in long-lasting Graves disease. Specified time point: newly diagnosed GD, antithyroid drugs for less than 3 months. Construction of the TCR library relied on RNA isolated from PBMCs. Sequencing libraries for TCR beta were prepared with iRepertoire HTBI primers and Arm-PCR of CDR3 regions. TCRdb used MiXCR to reprocess the multiplex PCR reads, holding one entry per CDR3 protein. The sample shows 400,000 to 500,000 distinct CDR3 sequences, around 14% of them seen only once. The same sample was also used in a study of T cells in Graves' hyperthyroidism and ophthalmopathy.

Sequencing used peripheral blood mononuclear cells (PBMCs), obtained at new diagnosis, from a patient treated with antithyroid drugs. The receptors stem from a woman between 25 and 40 years old with Graves disease.

About this clonotype itself: This may come from a read error, since a much larger clone is one base off. The chain employs TRBV28 and TRBJ1-1, with 10 bases fitting TRBD1. The CDR3 extends over 15 amino acids. Germline loops: CDR1 MDHEN, CDR2 SYDVKM. V gave up 7 bases and J gave up 4 bases; unmatched junction bases: 9. Here the CDR3 reads CASNLGTGAITEAFF. The CDR3 DNA follows: TGTGCCAGCAATCTAGGGACAGGGGCGATCACTGAAGCTTTCTTT.

The table lists this clonotype with many counts. The chain carries TRBV20-1 and TRBJ2-1; 16 bases are shared with TRBD2. The CDR3 spans 16 residues. CDR1 and CDR2 from the germline V gene are DFQATT and SNEGSKA (reference sequence). V trimming: 3 bases; J trimming: 10 bases; junction bases outside the gene matches: 9. CDR3 nucleotides: TGCAGTGCTAGCCCTGCGGGACTAGCGGGAGGGCTGGAGCAGTTCTTC. Translating it yields CSASPAGLAGGLEQFF.

This clonotype was counted a few times. One end of the junction varies from germline; a read error may be responsible. CDR3 bases: TGTGCCAGCAGTTACTCAGCGGGGCCCGGCTCTGGGGCCAACGTCCTGACTTTC. It codes for CASSYSAGPGSGANVLTF. This chain uses TRBV6-4 with TRBJ2-6; 7 bases are shared with TRBD2. Germline CDR1 is MRHNA and CDR2 is SNTAGT. This CDR3 is 18 amino acids long.

The chain carries TRBV29-1 and TRBJ2-2; 10 bases map to TRBD1. The CDR3 has 14 amino acids. CDR1 is SQVTM and CDR2 is ANQGSEA in the germline V gene. Trimming at V came to 3 bases and at J to 3 bases, leaving 1 base not matched to a gene. The CDR3 is CSVDGTGDTGELFF. The DNA for the CDR3 is TGCAGCGTTGACGGGACAGGGGACACCGGGGAGCTGTTTTTT.

This clonotype was counted at least ten times. The rearrangement uses TRBV7-9 and TRBJ1-5; TRBD1 matches 11 bases. The CDR3 covers 17 residues. The germline gives CDR1 SEHNR, CDR2 FQNEAQ (reference sequence). The V gene end was trimmed by 5 bases and the J gene end by 3 bases; junction bases not matched to a gene: 9. Written as DNA, the CDR3 is TGTGCCAGCAGCAAAGCGGCAGGACAGGGGGCCAATCAGCCCCAGCATTTT. Residues: CASSKAAGQGANQPQHF.

This clonotype showed up just a few times. The chain employs TRBV6-1 and TRBJ1-2; D gene unclear. V lost 2 bases and J 7 bases, leaving 8 bases between the germline ends. CDR1 and CDR2 (germline): MNHNS, SASEGT. The CDR3 length is 12 residues. CDR3 sequence: CASSERGSGYTF. The DNA of the CDR3 is TGTGCCAGCAGTGAACGGGGTTCTGGCTACACCTTC.